Listed below are T cell receptor beta chains from one sample, sequenced in a study of blood T cell repertoires in COVID-19. Profiled with immunoSEQ multiplex PCR; TCRdb holds only in-frame clones, not every one. Among 45,000 to 55,000 clones listed, 80% to 90% were seen once. The sample taken for sequencing was peripheral blood. These receptors were obtained from a human donor in a cohort sampled during active COVID-19. CDR3s include the opening cysteine and the closing phenylalanine or tryptophan.

j_call v_call cdr3_aa
TRBJ2-7 TRBV6-8 CASSTGTSGGESYEQYF
TRBJ2-7 TRBV10-3 CAISTSGTDYEQYF
TRBJ2-3 TRBV6-4 CASSDSSTSGRPRTDTQYF
TRBJ2-1 TRBV9 CASSVEDWISYNEQFF
TRBJ2-3 TRBV10-3 CAISEGGTGPDTQYF
TRBJ2-1 TRBV18 CASSPIAGDNEQFF
TRBJ2-3 TRBV5-1 CASTPPRSGAGTDTQYF
TRBJ2-1 TRBV11-1 CASSLVGQGDGEQFF
TRBJ2-1 TRBV6-5 CASSQFGLNNNEQFF
TRBJ1-2 TRBV7-9 CASSSRTGGNYGYTF
TRBJ2-5 TRBV24-1 CATTGQGPSETQYF
TRBJ2-7 TRBV28 CASSLGGQGAVEQYF
TRBJ2-5 TRBV5-8 CASSLEFVRQETQYF
TRBJ2-3 TRBV6-5 CASSGGPDTQYF
TRBJ1-1 TRBV5-1 CASSSRQGAANTEAFF
TRBJ1-5 TRBV30 CAWSVYRSNQPQHF
TRBJ1-5 TRBV7-9 CASSLAGENVERHF
TRBJ2-2 TRBV11-2 CASSKGTSEGGELFF
TRBJ1-1 TRBV10-2 CASSGRTDFSPEAFF
TRBJ1-4 TRBV27 CASSYRDNDNEKLFF
TRBJ1-1 TRBV7-9 CASSGIGQAGPASTEAFF
TRBJ2-7 TRBV29-1 CSVRTGGFYEQYF
TRBJ1-1 TRBV6-2/TRBV6-3 CASSPWIGAHTEAFF
TRBJ2-2 TRBV15 CATSRDVLGELFF
TRBJ2-7 TRBV28 CASRPTAGAYEQYF
TRBJ1-5 TRBV30 CAWSPETGKGNQPQHF
TRBJ2-7 TRBV5-6 CASSRRQGRRDEQYF